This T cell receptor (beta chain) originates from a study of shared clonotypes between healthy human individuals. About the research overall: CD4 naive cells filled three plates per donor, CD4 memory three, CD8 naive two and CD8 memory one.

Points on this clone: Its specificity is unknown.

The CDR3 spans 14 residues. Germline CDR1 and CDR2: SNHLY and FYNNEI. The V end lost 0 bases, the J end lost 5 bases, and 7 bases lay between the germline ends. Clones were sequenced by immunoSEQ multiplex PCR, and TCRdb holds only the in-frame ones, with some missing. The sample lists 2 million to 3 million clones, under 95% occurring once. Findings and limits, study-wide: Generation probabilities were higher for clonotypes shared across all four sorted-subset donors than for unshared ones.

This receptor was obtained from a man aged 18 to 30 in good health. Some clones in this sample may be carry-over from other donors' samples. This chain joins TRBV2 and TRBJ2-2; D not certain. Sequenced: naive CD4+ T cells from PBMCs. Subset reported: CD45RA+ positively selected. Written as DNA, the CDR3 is TGTGCCAGCAGTGAAGCCAGCCCAACCGGGGAGCTGTTTTTT. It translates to CASSEASPTGELFF.